This TCR beta chain was retrieved from a study of CDR3 diversity in severe acne. The CDR3 runs 14 residues. CDR1 is MNHEY and CDR2 is SVGAGI in the germline V gene. Between the trimmed V and J ends, which lost 2 bases and 0 bases, there was a span of 5 bases. TCRdb ran MiXCR on the PCR reads and lists one entry per CDR3 protein. Of about 97,000 distinct CDR3 sequences in the sample, more than 45% were seen once. The chain employs TRBV6-5 and TRBJ1-3; the D is unclear. The sequenced sample was blood. This clonotype originated in a male donor with acne. CDR3 bases: TGTGCCAGCAGTTACAAGGGCTCTGGAAACACCATATATTTT. Translating it yields CASSYKGSGNTIYF.